Below, 12 T cell receptor beta chains from the same sample are listed, as sequenced in a study of T cells after yellow fever vaccination (dated by TCRdb to about 2019). The treatment or condition label on this specimen signifies: live attenuated yellow fever vaccine strain. Receptor amplification or capture employed 5' RACE. TCRdb names Illumina NovaSeq 6000 as the instrument used. In-frame beta chains were kept once TCRdb had trimmed the public reads at Q25 with fastp and called clones with MiXCR. Every CDR3 protein is listed once, alongside the most common genes and DNA of its rows. Counted in this sample were about 340,000 distinct CDR3 sequences; approximately 13% of them appeared once. The ten largest clones take up 2.5% to 3.5% of the sample. The source was CD4+ T cells sorted from PBMCs, collected 15 days after the yellow fever booster vaccination. The receptors come from a man between 18 and 29 years old who received the YFV17D yellow fever vaccine.

This clonotype is a singleton in its sample. The chain has TRBV12-3 or TRBV12-4 and TRBJ1-2; 8 bases agree with TRBD1. V was clipped by 4 bases and J by 8 bases; unmatched bases: 9. This CDR3 region has 14 residues. The CDR3 region is CASSYTQGAQGYTF. Written as DNA, the CDR3 is TGTGCCAGCAGTTATACCCAGGGGGCTCAGGGCTACACCTTC.

This clonotype has at least ten counts. The chain recombines TRBV20-1 with TRBJ1-3; D gene ambiguous. The CDR3 contains 15 residues. V lost 0 bases to trimming and J lost 0 bases, with 9 bases between them. Germline V gives CDR1 DFQATT, CDR2 SNEGSKA (reference sequence). CDR3 sequence: CSARDSQNSGNTIYF. In DNA, the CDR3 is TGCAGTGCTAGAGATAGCCAGAACTCTGGAAACACCATATATTTT.

The sample holds a few counts of this clonotype. This chain joins TRBV6-5 and TRBJ2-1; D ambiguous. This CDR3 spans 10 amino acids. V dropped 7 bases and J dropped 10 bases, with 8 bases sitting between them. The germline V gene has CDR1 MNHEY and CDR2 SVGAGI. The CDR3 DNA sequence: TGTGCCAGCATACACTGGGAGCAGTTCTTC. Translation gives CASIHWEQFF.

This clonotype was seen only a few times. This sequence joins TRBV4-3 and TRBJ2-5; 7 bases agree with TRBD2. The ends lost 2 bases at V and 1 base at J; junction bases unmatched: 10. CDR1 LGHNA and CDR2 YSLEER come from the germline V gene. CDR3 size: 17 residues. The chain's CDR3 is CASSQFTPGLSQETQYF. The CDR3 DNA reads as TGCGCCAGCAGCCAATTTACTCCGGGACTATCCCAAGAGACCCAGTACTTC.

This clonotype was detected a few times. The chain is built from TRBV6-5 and TRBJ1-5; the match to TRBD1 covers 9 bases. V lost 6 bases to trimming and J lost 7 bases; unmatched junction nucleotides: 16. CDR1 is MNHEY and CDR2 is SVGAGI in the germline V gene. This CDR3 is 17 amino acids long. The CDR3 reads CASSLTGGAGLRQPQHF. CDR3 DNA: TGTGCCAGCAGCCTAACAGGGGGCGCCGGGTTGAGACAGCCCCAGCATTTT.

This clonotype was seen many times. The gene calls are TRBV4-1 and TRBJ2-7; 9 bases match TRBD2. V dropped 0 bases and J dropped 2; count of bases not matched to a gene: 8. Germline-derived CDR1 and CDR2 are MGHRA and YSYEKL. The CDR3 spans 17 residues. The CDR3 loop is CASSQEVWRGGTYEQYF. CDR3 DNA: TGCGCCAGCAGCCAAGAAGTCTGGCGGGGGGGCACCTACGAGCAGTACTTC.

The chain uses TRBV29-1 and TRBJ1-2; a possible D gene is TRBD1 (5 bases). The CDR3 extends over 12 amino acids. The V gene lost 6 bases and the J gene lost 4 bases, with 12 bases spanning the gap. Germline V gives CDR1 SQVTM, CDR2 ANQGSEA. Here the CDR3 reads CSVGRQSYGYTF. CDR3 DNA sequence: TGCAGCGTGGGGAGACAGTCCTATGGCTACACCTTC.

The chain is built from TRBV7-2 and TRBJ2-4; 8 bases are a match to TRBD2. J lost 7 bases, V lost 3 bases, and 11 bases had no gene match. Germline V lookup: CDR1 SGHTA, CDR2 FQGNSA. The CDR3 spans 16 residues. CDR3 residues: CASSLGATSGGNIQYF. CDR3 bases: TGTGCCAGCAGCTTGGGGGCTACTAGCGGAGGGAACATTCAGTACTTC. Full variable domain (remainder filled in from reference TRBV7-2 and TRBJ2-4): GAGVSQSPSNKVTEKGKDVELRCDPISGHTALYWYRQSLGQGLEFLIYFQGNSAPDKSGLPSDRFSAERTGGSVSTLTIQRTQQEDSAVYLCASSLGATSGGNIQYFGAGTRLSVL.

This clonotype has at least ten counts. This chain connects TRBV5-1 to TRBJ1-1, with TRBD1 as a possible D gene (5 bases). Trimming left V 10 bases short and J 2 bases short, with 18 bases between. Germline loops: CDR1 SGHRS, CDR2 YFSETQ. This CDR3 is built from 14 residues. The CDR3 region is CASGAAAGNTEAFF. The DNA of the CDR3 is TGCGCCTCCGGGGCCGCGGCGGGAAACACTGAAGCTTTCTTT.

This clonotype was detected only a few times. V and J are TRBV18 and TRBJ2-1; D possibly corresponds to TRBD2 (6 bases). Per germline, CDR1 KGHSH and CDR2 LQKENI. The CDR3 consists of 14 residues. Trimming cost V 4 bases and J 8 bases, with 15 bases left between them. The DNA for the CDR3 is TGTGCCAGCTCACGGCTAGACTGGGGGGATGAGCAGTTCTTC. As protein: CASSRLDWGDEQFF.

The chain links TRBV7-3 to TRBJ1-5, with D hard to call. CDR1 is SGHTA, CDR2 FQGTGA, per germline. The CDR3 spans 15 residues. Trimming shortened V by 3 bases and J by 7 bases, and 16 bases separated the two germline ends. The CDR3 spells CASSFPRRRRQPQHF. As DNA, the CDR3 is TGTGCCAGCAGCTTCCCTCGCAGAAGGCGGCAGCCCCAGCATTTT.

The chain carries TRBV7-9 and TRBJ1-5; D gene uncertain. With 2 bases removed from V and 5 bases from J, the gap between germline ends came to 10 bases. Germline V gene data show CDR1 as SEHNR and CDR2 as FQNEAQ (reference sequence). CDR3 length: 14 amino acids. This CDR3 is CASSLTGRDQPQHF. The CDR3 nucleotides are TGTGCCAGCAGCTTAACGGGTAGGGATCAGCCCCAGCATTTT.